This T cell receptor beta chain emerged from a study of blood T cell repertoires in COVID-19. Study-wide background: The origin of the acute and convalescent COVID-19 samples was the United States, Italy and Spain. Sample material is recorded as cDNA or gDNA derived from T cells, B-cell-depleted T cells, or PBMCs.

Study processing details: Estimation of nucleated cell counts was performed using reference gene primer amplification. The protocol was immunoSEQ multiplex PCR, while the TCRdb copy is restricted to in-frame clones and leaves out a portion. V and J calls and clone size follow that table, whereas D and trimming were derived from the DNA. The data show roughly 120,000 clones, 60% to 85% seen once. J was trimmed by 10 bases and V by 7 bases; bases with no gene match: 9. The CDR3 has 12 residues. Sequenced: peripheral blood. The sequence derives from a man aged 65 to 79 with acute or convalescent COVID-19. The rearrangement links TRBV12-3 or TRBV12-4 to TRBJ1-1; 7 positions match TRBD1. CDR3: CASTLTGSGAFF. The DNA of the CDR3 is TGTGCCAGCACCCTGACAGGGAGTGGAGCTTTCTTT.